A selection of T cell receptor beta chains follows, all from one sample in a study of PD-1 blockade in classical Hodgkin lymphoma. This table comes from immunoSEQ multiplex PCR, and its TCRdb copy is limited to in-frame clones, with some not included. The sample holds over 20,000 clones; approximately 90% are singletons and the top ten take 2% to 3%. This material consisted of peripheral blood mononuclear cells (PBMCs), taken at baseline. The receptors originated from a human donor with classical Hodgkin lymphoma. CDR3s include the opening cysteine and the closing phenylalanine or tryptophan. A D gene is named only where the DNA matches it firmly. Clone size is shown for a subset of rows, as once, few, many or a class of expanded clone.

>TRBV5-1|-|TRBJ2-5|-
CASSLGAGYQETQYF
TGCGCCAGCAGCTTGGGCGCAGGGTACCAAGAGACCCAGTACTTC
>TRBV6-5|-|TRBJ2-5|-
CASSYSPRETQYF
TGTGCCAGCAGTTACTCCCCGAGGGAGACCCAGTACTTC
>TRBV4-1|-|TRBJ2-6|-
CASSQDPHRAGANVLTF
TGCGCCAGCAGCCAAGATCCCCACAGGGCTGGGGCCAACGTCCTGACTTTC
>TRBV4-3|-|TRBJ2-1|-
CASSQDHSPWNEQFF
TGCGCCAGCAGCCAAGATCATTCCCCCTGGAATGAGCAGTTCTTC
>TRBV19|TRBD1|TRBJ2-7|-
CASGPPGTGLYEQYF
TGTGCCAGTGGCCCACCCGGGACAGGGTTGTACGAGCAGTACTTC
>TRBV29-1|-|TRBJ2-3|-
CSVVGESSTDTQYF
TGCAGCGTTGTGGGAGAGTCTAGCACAGATACGCAGTATTTT
>TRBV18|-|TRBJ1-4|-
CASSPGAQNEKLFF
TGTGCCAGCTCACCGGGGGCCCAAAATGAAAAACTGTTTTTT
>TRBV7-8|TRBD1|TRBJ2-1|-
CASSYTGDHEQFF
TGTGCCAGCAGCTACACAGGGGACCATGAGCAGTTCTTC
>TRBV2|TRBD1|TRBJ1-2|-
CASRDGTGYYGYTF
TGTGCCAGCAGAGATGGGACAGGGTACTATGGCTACACCTTC
>TRBV5-5|-|TRBJ1-4|-
CASRQGGLNEKLFF
TGTGCCAGCAGGCAGGGTGGGCTAAATGAAAAACTGTTTTTT
>TRBV27|-|TRBJ2-7|-
CASGSLGQSYEQYF
TGTGCCAGCGGGAGTCTCGGCCAGTCCTACGAGCAGTACTTC
>TRBV19|-|TRBJ1-5|few
CASKIAARRDFNQPQHF
TGTGCCAGTAAAATAGCGGCACGGCGGGATTTTAATCAGCCCCAGCATTTT
>TRBV7-8|-|TRBJ1-4|-
CASSFSGGQNEKLFF
TGTGCCAGCAGCTTTTCTGGGGGCCAAAATGAAAAACTGTTTTTT
>TRBV9|TRBD1|TRBJ1-3|-
CASSAGGTGADTIYF
TGTGCCAGCAGCGCCGGCGGGACAGGGGCGGACACCATATATTTT
>TRBV19|-|TRBJ1-1|few
CASSMLAAWNTEAFF
TGTGCCAGTAGTATGTTGGCAGCTTGGAACACTGAAGCTTTCTTT
>TRBV5-1|-|TRBJ2-2|-
CASSLGAVSNTGELFF
TGCGCCAGCAGCTTGGGGGCGGTCTCGAACACCGGGGAGCTGTTTTTT
>TRBV6-5|-|TRBJ1-5|-
CASSGQHNQPQHF
TGTGCCAGCAGTGGACAGCACAATCAGCCCCAGCATTTT
>TRBV21-1|-|TRBJ2-2|once
CASSRPGPNTGELFF
TGTGCCAGCAGCAGGCCAGGCCCGAACACCGGGGAGCTGTTTTTT
>TRBV7-9|TRBD2|TRBJ2-5|-
CASSLGGGAQETQYF
TGTGCCAGCAGCTTGGGGGGAGGGGCCCAAGAGACCCAGTACTTC
>TRBV14|TRBD1|TRBJ2-7|once
CASSQRGQDYEQYF
TGTGCCAGCAGCCAAAGGGGACAGGACTACGAGCAGTACTTC
>TRBV28|-|TRBJ2-7|-
CASSLSTGSSYEQYF
TGTGCCAGCAGTTTATCTACAGGGAGCTCCTACGAGCAGTACTTC
>TRBV10-3|TRBD1|TRBJ2-7|-
CATHPGTDYEQYF
TGTGCCACCCATCCTGGGACAGACTACGAGCAGTACTTC
>TRBV5-6|TRBD1|TRBJ1-1|-
CASSLIQGRTEAFF
TGTGCCAGCAGCCTAATACAGGGGCGCACTGAAGCTTTCTTT
>TRBV5-1|TRBD1|TRBJ2-7|-
CASSLDRGHGEQYF
TGCGCCAGCAGCTTGGACAGGGGTCATGGCGAGCAGTACTTC
>TRBV5-1|-|TRBJ2-7|-
CASSFPGSSSYEQYF
TGCGCCAGCAGCTTCCCTGGCTCTAGCTCCTACGAGCAGTACTTC
>TRBV6-5|-|TRBJ2-7|-
CASSSSSLKYEQYF
TGTGCCAGCAGTTCTTCTTCTCTAAAATACGAGCAGTACTTC